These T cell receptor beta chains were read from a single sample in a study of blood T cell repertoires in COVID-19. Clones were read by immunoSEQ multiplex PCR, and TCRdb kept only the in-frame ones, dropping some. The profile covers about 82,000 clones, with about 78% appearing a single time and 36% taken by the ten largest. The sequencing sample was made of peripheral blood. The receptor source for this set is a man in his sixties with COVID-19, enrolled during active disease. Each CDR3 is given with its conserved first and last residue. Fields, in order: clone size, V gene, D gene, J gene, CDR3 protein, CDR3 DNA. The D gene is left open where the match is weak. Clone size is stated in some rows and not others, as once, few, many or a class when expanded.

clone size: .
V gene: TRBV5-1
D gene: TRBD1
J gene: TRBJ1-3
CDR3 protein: CASSDGQGGNTIYF
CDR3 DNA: TGCGCCAGCAGCGACGGACAGGGCGGAAACACCATATATTTT

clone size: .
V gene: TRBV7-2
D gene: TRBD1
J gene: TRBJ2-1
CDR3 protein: CASSPGTDLYRDEQFF
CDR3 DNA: TGTGCCAGCTCCCCGGGGACAGACCTGTATAGGGATGAGCAGTTCTTC

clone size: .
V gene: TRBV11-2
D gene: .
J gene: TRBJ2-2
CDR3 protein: CASSLVQAGRRSNTGELFF
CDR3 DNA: TGTGCCAGCAGCTTAGTCCAGGCTGGGCGAAGGTCGAACACCGGGGAGCTGTTTTTT

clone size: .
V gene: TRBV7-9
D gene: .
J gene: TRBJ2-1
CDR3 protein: CASSSRGDEQFF
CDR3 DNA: TGTGCCAGCAGCTCCAGGGGGGATGAGCAGTTCTTC

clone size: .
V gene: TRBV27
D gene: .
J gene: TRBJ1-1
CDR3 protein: CASSLSGWLNTEAFF
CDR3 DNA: TGTGCCAGCAGTTTAAGCGGTTGGCTGAACACTGAAGCTTTCTTT

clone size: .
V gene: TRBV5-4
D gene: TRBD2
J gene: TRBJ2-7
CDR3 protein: CASSLGTSGGSYEQYF
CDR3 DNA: TGTGCCAGCAGCTTGGGGACTAGCGGGGGGTCCTACGAGCAGTACTTC

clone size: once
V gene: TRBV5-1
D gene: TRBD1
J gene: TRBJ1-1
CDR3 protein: CASSLRGLNTEAFF
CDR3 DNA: TGCGCCAGCAGCTTGAGGGGGCTGAACACTGAAGCTTTCTTT

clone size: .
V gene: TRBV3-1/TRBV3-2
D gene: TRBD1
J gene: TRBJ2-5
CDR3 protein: CASSHRDRETQYF
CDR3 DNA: TGTGCCAGCAGCCATCGGGACAGAGAGACCCAGTACTTC

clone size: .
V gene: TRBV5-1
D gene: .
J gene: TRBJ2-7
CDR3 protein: CASSTDQGVEQYF
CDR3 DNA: TGCGCCAGCAGCACGGATCAGGGTGTGGAGCAGTACTTC

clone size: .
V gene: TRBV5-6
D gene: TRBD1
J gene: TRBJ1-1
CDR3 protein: CASSYSGTGVRGTEAFF
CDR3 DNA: TGTGCCAGCAGCTACTCCGGGACAGGGGTCAGGGGCACTGAAGCTTTCTTT

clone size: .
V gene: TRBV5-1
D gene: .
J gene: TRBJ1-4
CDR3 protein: CASSSGTVSGGEKLFF
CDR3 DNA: TGCGCCAGCAGCTCGGGGACGGTCTCCGGGGGTGAAAAACTGTTTTTT

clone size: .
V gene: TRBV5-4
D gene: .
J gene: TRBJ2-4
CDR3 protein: CASFEGDKNIQYF
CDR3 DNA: TGTGCCAGCTTCGAAGGGGACAAAAACATTCAGTACTTC

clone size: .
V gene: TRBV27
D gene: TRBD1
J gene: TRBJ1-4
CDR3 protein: CASSSPGQSGGFREGKLFF
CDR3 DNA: TGTGCCAGCAGTTCACCGGGACAGTCTGGCGGATTTAGAGAAGGAAAACTGTTTTTT

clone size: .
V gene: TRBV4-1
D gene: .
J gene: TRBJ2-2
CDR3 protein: CASSHGPNTGELFF
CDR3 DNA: TGCGCCAGCAGCCATGGGCCTAACACCGGGGAGCTGTTTTTT

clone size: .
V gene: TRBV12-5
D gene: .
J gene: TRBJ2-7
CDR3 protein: CASGLGPDEQYF
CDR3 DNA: TGTGCTAGTGGTCTCGGTCCCGACGAGCAGTACTTC

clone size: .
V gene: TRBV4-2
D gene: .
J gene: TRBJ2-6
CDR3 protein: CASSQEPTGGMGSGANVLTF
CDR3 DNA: TGTGCCAGCAGCCAAGAACCGACAGGAGGTATGGGGTCTGGGGCCAACGTCCTGACTTTC

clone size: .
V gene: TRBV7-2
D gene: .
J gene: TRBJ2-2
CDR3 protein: CATTGQLNTGELFF
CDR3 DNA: TGTGCCACCACAGGACAGCTGAACACCGGGGAGCTGTTTTTT

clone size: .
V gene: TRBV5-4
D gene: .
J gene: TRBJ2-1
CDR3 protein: CASSPPTVGPHEQFF
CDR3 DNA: TGTGCCAGCAGCCCACCTACTGTGGGGCCGCATGAGCAGTTCTTC

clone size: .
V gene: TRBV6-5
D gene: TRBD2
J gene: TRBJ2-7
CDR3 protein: CASINSGLTYEQYF
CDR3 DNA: TGTGCCAGCATTAATAGCGGGCTAACCTACGAGCAGTACTTC

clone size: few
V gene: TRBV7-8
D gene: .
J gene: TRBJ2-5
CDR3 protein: CASSLERETQYF
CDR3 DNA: TGTGCCAGCAGCTTAGAGAGGGAGACCCAGTACTTC

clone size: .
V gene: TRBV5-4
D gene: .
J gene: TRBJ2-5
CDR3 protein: CASSTPRGQETQYF
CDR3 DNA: TGTGCCAGCAGTACGCCCCGGGGCCAAGAGACCCAGTACTTC